These 30 T cell receptor beta chains share one sample of origin, sequenced in a study of shared clonotypes between healthy human individuals. Data came from immunoSEQ multiplex PCR; TCRdb stores just in-frame clones and leaves some out. The sample holds about 2 million clones, about 95% seen once. Naive CD8 populations comprised CD45RO-negative cells positively selected for CCR7, excluding terminally differentiated effector memory CD45RA+ cells. Source material: naive CD8+ T cells sorted from blood. These receptors were taken from a young man in good health.

V is TRBV14 and J is TRBJ2-5; D not resolved. The V end lost 3 bases, the J end lost 4 bases, and 12 bases lay between the germline ends. This CDR3 has 14 residues. CDR1 and CDR2 (germline): SGHDN, FVKESK. The DNA for the CDR3 is TGTGCCAGCAGCCACGGGCTCTACGGAGAGACCCAGTACTTC. This encodes CASSHGLYGETQYF.

This clone was counted once. This rearrangement joins TRBV27 to TRBJ2-1; 11 bases fit TRBD1. V dropped 9 bases and J dropped 0; count of bases not matched to a gene: 1. The CDR3 has 14 amino acids. Germline V CDR1 and CDR2: MNHEY, SMNVEV (reference sequence). This CDR3 reads CASGTGGSYNEQFF. CDR3 nucleotide sequence: TGTGCCAGTGGGACAGGGGGCTCCTACAATGAGCAGTTCTTC.

The gene calls are TRBV18 and TRBJ1-1; perhaps TRBD1 as D (6 bases). V lost 2 bases to trimming and J lost 0 bases, with 10 bases between them. The CDR3 covers 15 residues. Germline loops: CDR1 KGHSH, CDR2 LQKENI. In DNA form, the CDR3 reads TGTGCCAGCTCACCAAACAGGGAGATGAACACTGAAGCTTTCTTT. This translates into CASSPNREMNTEAFF.

The chain is built from TRBV19 and TRBJ1-6, with D possibly TRBD1 on 5 matching bases. This CDR3 region has 15 residues. Germline CDR1 reads LNHDA; CDR2 reads SQIVND (reference sequence). The ends were cut back, 5 bases at V and 3 bases at J, with 11 bases in the middle. DNA for the CDR3: TGTGCCAGTAGTCCCGGGACTGACTATAATTCACCCCTCCACTTT. This encodes CASSPGTDYNSPLHF.

About this clone itself: Other DNA sequences in this specimen translate into the identical CDR3. The V and J genes are TRBV5-4 and TRBJ2-1; D tentatively fits TRBD1 or TRBD2 (5 bases each). The CDR3 loop spans 11 amino acids. Trimming took 2 bases from V and 10 from J, leaving 7 bases between them. Germline V gene lookup returns CDR1 SGHNT and CDR2 YYREEE (reference sequence). The CDR3 region has the DNA TGTGCCAGCAGCTTTGGGACCGAGCAGTTCTTC. It yields the protein CASSFGTEQFF.

The chain has TRBV4-3 and TRBJ2-1; the match to TRBD2 covers 14 bases. V shed 4 bases, J shed 5 bases, and the junction held 1 base outside the gene matches. The length of the CDR3 is 15 residues. Germline assignment: CDR1 LGHNA and CDR2 YSLEER. The CDR3, as DNA: TGCGCCAGCAGCCGGGGACTAGCGGGGGACAATGAGCAGTTCTTC. Residues: CASSRGLAGDNEQFF.

The rearrangement links TRBV2 to TRBJ1-1; maybe TRBD1 (5 bases). Germline V gene lookup returns CDR1 SNHLY and CDR2 FYNNEI. This CDR3 has 15 residues. V was shortened by 2 bases and J by 0 bases, with 10 bases between the two germline ends. The CDR3 protein is CASSEWGWVNTEAFF. The CDR3 region has the DNA TGTGCCAGCAGTGAATGGGGGTGGGTGAACACTGAAGCTTTCTTT. Looking up the rest from reference TRBV2 and TRBJ1-1 gives the full variable domain: EPEVTQTPSHQVTQMGQEVILRCVPISNHLYFYWYRQILGQKVEFLVSFYNNEISEKSEIFDDQFSVERPDGSNFTLKIRSTKLEDSAMYFCASSEWGWVNTEAFFGQGTRLTVV.

The chain combines TRBV27 with TRBJ2-7, with a possible D match to TRBD2 (6 bases). Germline-derived CDR1 and CDR2 are MNHEY and SMNVEV (reference sequence). CDR3 size: 15 residues. V lost 6 bases to trimming and J lost 0 bases, with 15 bases between them. CDR3 protein: CASSPTGLSSYEQYF. CDR3 coding DNA: TGTGCCAGCAGCCCGACGGGACTGAGCTCCTACGAGCAGTACTTC.

In this sample, this clone turned up once. The V and J genes are TRBV27 and TRBJ2-7; 9 bases are shared with TRBD1. Germline V gene lookup returns CDR1 MNHEY and CDR2 SMNVEV (reference sequence). CDR3 length: 14 residues. V lost 6 bases and J lost 0; bases outside the gene matches: 3. The CDR3 spells CASSGTGYSYEQYF. The CDR3 coding sequence is TGTGCCAGCAGCGGGACAGGGTACTCCTACGAGCAGTACTTC.

This sequence joins TRBV2 and TRBJ2-5; D is perhaps TRBD1 or TRBD2 (6 bases each). There are 13 residues in the CDR3. The V gene's germline CDR1 is SNHLY and CDR2 FYNNEI. V gave up 3 bases and J gave up 5 bases, with 10 bases separating them. DNA of the CDR3: TGTGCCAGCAGTGATAGAGGGGGGGAGACCCAGTACTTC. Translating gives CASSDRGGETQYF.

V and J are TRBV4-2 and TRBJ2-5, with TRBD2 as a possible D gene (5 bases). Germline V gene lookup returns CDR1 LGHNA and CDR2 YNFKEQ. The CDR3 contains 14 residues. V gave up 1 base and J gave up 3 bases, with 9 bases separating them. The DNA of the CDR3 is TGTGCCAGCAGCCAAGCTTACGGGGAAGAGACCCAGTACTTC. It encodes CASSQAYGEETQYF.

The V gene is TRBV11-2, the J gene TRBJ2-2; D is perhaps TRBD2 (5 bases). The CDR3 loop spans 12 amino acids. Germline V gives CDR1 SGHAT, CDR2 FQNNGV. The V and J ends lost 6 bases and 4 bases respectively, with 6 bases between them. CDR3 sequence (DNA): TGTGCCAGCAGTCGGGGCACCGGGGAGCTGTTTTTT. Translating it yields CASSRGTGELFF. Full variable domain (outside the CDR3, taken from reference TRBV11-2 and TRBJ2-2): EAGVAQSPRYKIIEKRQSVAFWCNPISGHATLYWYQQILGQGPKLLIQFQNNGVVDDSQLPKDRFSAERLKGVDSTLKIQPAKLEDSAVYLCASSRGTGELFFGEGSRLTVL.

The chain links TRBV5-6 to TRBJ2-5, with D uncertain. The CDR3 has 15 residues. Looked up from germline, CDR1 is SGHDT and CDR2 is YYEEEE. V was trimmed by 5 bases and J by 4 bases, leaving 18 bases between them. Here the CDR3 reads CASSSRPVPPETQYF. In DNA form, the CDR3 reads TGTGCCAGCAGTTCCCGACCTGTCCCCCCAGAGACCCAGTACTTC. Full variable domain (rest looked up from reference TRBV5-6 and TRBJ2-5): DAGVTQSPTHLIKTRGQQVTLRCSPKSGHDTVSWYQQALGQGPQFIFQYYEEEERQRGNFPDRFSGHQFPNYSSELNVNALLLGDSALYLCASSSRPVPPETQYFGPGTRLLVL.

In this sample, this clone turned up once. The chain uses TRBV6-4 and TRBJ2-1; 8 positions agree with TRBD2. CDR1 and CDR2 from the germline V gene are MRHNA and SNTAGT. There are 15 residues in the CDR3. V lost 2 bases to trimming and J lost 12 bases; unmatched junction nucleotides: 12. Written as DNA, the CDR3 is TGTGCCAGCAGTGACCGCCTAGCGGGTGTTGGTGGGCAGTTCTTC. Amino acid sequence: CASSDRLAGVGGQFF.

This chain uses TRBV27 with TRBJ2-7; D remains unclear. Germline V gives CDR1 MNHEY, CDR2 SMNVEV (reference sequence). The CDR3 sequence is 15 residues long. Trimming removed 5 bases at V and 2 bases at J, with 16 bases between. In nucleotides, the CDR3 is TGTGCCAGCAGTCCAGACTTTTCGCCCGCCTACGAGCAGTACTTC. This encodes CASSPDFSPAYEQYF.

The rearrangement uses TRBV7-9 and TRBJ2-4; 9 bases agree with TRBD2. CDR1 SEHNR and CDR2 FQNEAQ come from the germline V gene (reference sequence). Losses at the gene ends were 1 base for V and 5 bases for J; bases not matched to a gene: 3. The CDR3 sequence is 15 residues long. CDR3 loop: CASSLVVAGENIQYF. The CDR3 DNA sequence: TGTGCCAGCAGCTTAGTGGTAGCGGGAGAAAACATTCAGTACTTC.

This clone was detected only once. V is TRBV19 and J is TRBJ1-6, with D uncertain. Germline CDR1 reads LNHDA; CDR2 reads SQIVND (reference sequence). V shed 1 base and J shed 14 bases, with 15 bases lying between them. The CDR3 totals 14 residues. CDR3 protein: CASSIGEGFGTLHF. The CDR3 DNA reads TGTGCCAGTAGTATAGGAGAAGGGTTCGGAACCCTCCACTTT.

This clone was detected once. The same CDR3 arises from other DNA sequences in this sample as well. The V call is TRBV7-9, the J call TRBJ1-5; D gene unclear. V lost 5 bases to trimming and J lost 4 bases, with 6 bases between them. The CDR3 runs 12 residues. Looked up from germline, CDR1 is SEHNR and CDR2 is FQNEAQ (reference sequence). As DNA, the CDR3 is TGTGCCAGCAGCCAAGAAAATCAGCCCCAGCATTTT. Protein sequence: CASSQENQPQHF.

This sequence joins TRBV6-4 and TRBJ2-1; no firm D call. The CDR3 covers 14 residues. V lost 4 bases and J 5 bases, leaving 12 bases between the germline ends. Germline CDR1 MRHNA, CDR2 SNTAGT. CDR3 residues: CASSGLVGDNEQFF. The CDR3 DNA is TGTGCCAGCAGTGGTTTAGTCGGAGACAATGAGCAGTTCTTC.

DNA for the CDR3: TGTGCCAGCACCGCTTGGGGAGGGTCCTACGAGCAGTACTTC. Translating it yields CASTAWGGSYEQYF. The chain links TRBV6-1 to TRBJ2-7; TRBD2 matches at 7 bases. The J segment lost 1 base and the V segment lost 7 bases, leaving 7 bases of the junction unmatched. CDR3 length: 14 amino acids. CDR1 MNHNS and CDR2 SASEGT come from the germline V gene.

The CDR3 DNA follows: TGTGCCAGCAGGGGACTAGCAACGGTTGAGCAGTACTTC. It codes for CASRGLATVEQYF. The chain links TRBV28 to TRBJ2-7; 9 positions match TRBD2. V gave up 6 bases and J gave up 7 bases; unmatched junction bases: 7. Germline V gene sequence: CDR1 MDHEN, CDR2 SYDVKM. The CDR3 is 13 amino acids.

V gene TRBV5-6 combines with J gene TRBJ2-3, with D maybe TRBD2 (6 bases). Between the trimmed V and J ends, which lost 4 bases and 9 bases, there was a span of 15 bases. The CDR3 extends over 13 amino acids. The V gene's germline CDR1 is SGHDT and CDR2 YYEEEE. CDR3 nucleotides: TGTGCCAGCAGCCCAGGGACTGGTATGACGCAGTATTTT. Residues: CASSPGTGMTQYF.

The chain carries TRBV7-8 and TRBJ2-2; D may be TRBD1 or TRBD2 (6 bases each). Germline V lookup: CDR1 SGHVS, CDR2 FQNEAQ. V lost 4 bases to trimming and J lost 1 base, with 19 bases between them. This CDR3 has 18 amino acids. Here the CDR3 reads CASSSRTPGGLNTGELFF. The CDR3 bases are TGTGCCAGCAGCTCTCGAACCCCCGGGGGCCTGAACACCGGGGAGCTGTTTTTT.

Details on this clone: This sample also contains other DNA sequences that code for the same CDR3. CDR3 in amino acids: CSARTGYEQYF. The CDR3, as DNA: TGCAGTGCCAGGACAGGCTACGAGCAGTACTTC. The chain joins TRBV20-1 to TRBJ2-7, with 7 bases matching TRBD1. The CDR3 is 11 amino acids. J lost 3 bases, V lost 6 bases, and 2 bases had no gene match. Germline V gives CDR1 DFQATT, CDR2 SNEGSKA (reference sequence).

For the CDR3, the DNA is TGCGCCAGCAGCCAAGTGGGACGGGATGAGCAGTTCTTC. It translates to CASSQVGRDEQFF. The V and J genes are TRBV4-1 and TRBJ2-1; D possibly matches TRBD1 or TRBD2 (5 bases each). From germline, CDR1 is MGHRA and CDR2 YSYEKL. Trimming removed 1 base from V and 8 bases from J, with 9 bases in between. The CDR3 is 13 residues long.

This clone was seen a single time. The V gene is TRBV30, the J gene TRBJ1-2; 9 nucleotides align to TRBD1. Trimming took 0 bases from V and 4 from J; bases not matched to a gene: 12. The CDR3 is 17 residues long. Germline V gene sequence: CDR1 GTSNPN, CDR2 SVGIG (reference sequence). In nucleotides, the CDR3 is TGTGCCTGGAGTGTCGCGGGACAGGGAGCCCTGGGCTATGGCTACACCTTC. Translated: CAWSVAGQGALGYGYTF.

A remark on this clone: Other DNA variants within this sample encode the same CDR3. The chain combines TRBV11-2 with TRBJ2-7; D gene uncertain. The CDR3 extends over 13 amino acids. The germline CDR1 and CDR2 sequences are SGHAT and FQNNGV. Between the trimmed V and J ends, which lost 1 base and 2 bases, there was a span of 6 bases. CDR3 DNA sequence: TGTGCCAGCAGCTTAGGGGCCGCCTACGAGCAGTACTTC. It translates to CASSLGAAYEQYF.

The chain employs TRBV7-2 and TRBJ1-2, with TRBD1 identical over 8 bases. Germline assignment: CDR1 SGHTA and CDR2 FQGNSA. Unmatched junction bases numbered 9, after V lost 1 base and J lost 8 bases. This CDR3 is 15 amino acids long. CDR3 loop: CASSLEVRGLEGYTF. CDR3 DNA: TGTGCCAGCAGCTTAGAGGTCAGGGGGCTTGAAGGCTACACCTTC.

This clone showed up just a few times. One end of the junction is discordant with germline, which a read error may explain. The chain combines TRBV7-8 with TRBJ2-5; 7 nucleotides agree with TRBD2. The CDR3 totals 12 residues. CDR1 and CDR2 (germline): SGHVS, FQNEAQ. The CDR3 sequence: CASSLGERDGDF. Written as DNA, the CDR3 is TGTGCCAGCAGCTTAGGGGAGCGGGACGGAGACTTC. The variable domain in full, completed from reference TRBV7-8 and TRBJ2-5, reads GAGVSQSPRYKVAKRGQDVALRCDPISGHVSLFWYQQALGQGPEFLTYFQNEAQLDKSGLPSDRFFAERPEGSVSTLKIQRTQQEDSAVYLCASSLGERDGDFGPGTRLLVL.

Concerning this clone: This sample includes further DNA sequences coding for the same CDR3. J is TRBJ1-1 and V is TRBV6-6; D ambiguous. The germline V and J ends were trimmed by 0 bases and 2 bases, with 1 base remaining between them. Per the germline V gene, CDR1 is MNHNY and CDR2 is SVGAGI (reference sequence). The CDR3 sequence is 12 residues long. The CDR3 DNA is TGTGCCAGCAGTTACTCTAACACTGAAGCTTTCTTT. It is translated as CASSYSNTEAFF.